A selection of T cell receptor beta chains follows, all from one sample in a study of blood T cell repertoires in COVID-19. Data came from immunoSEQ multiplex PCR; TCRdb stores just in-frame clones and leaves some out. The sample has some 40,000 clones, 75% to 85% seen once. The sample was peripheral blood. The receptors come from a human donor in a cohort sampled during active or convalescent COVID-19. The donor label of this sample is uncertain. Both conserved end residues are part of each CDR3. The D gene is left open where the match is weak. Clone size is given for some rows only: seen once, a few or many times, or a class if the clone is expanded.

j_call v_call clone_size d_call cdr3_nt cdr3_aa
TRBJ1-1 TRBV10-3 NA TRBD1 TGTGCCATCAGGCTAACAGGGGTGGACACTGAAGCTTTCTTT CAIRLTGVDTEAFF
TRBJ2-7 TRBV7-9 NA TRBD2 TGTGCCAGCAGTGGGTGGTCTAGCGGGAGGGCCTACGAGCAGTACTTC CASSGWSSGRAYEQYF
TRBJ2-1 TRBV27 NA NA TGTGCCAGCAGTTTATGGCCCGGGGGGCGCGGGAGCAGGGACAATGAGCAGTTCTTC CASSLWPGGRGSRDNEQFF
TRBJ2-4 TRBV9 once TRBD1 TGTGCCAGCAGCAGAAGCCCCCCGGGGACAGGGATGGCCAAAAACATTCAGTACTTC CASSRSPPGTGMAKNIQYF
TRBJ2-5 TRBV3-1/TRBV3-2 NA NA TGTGCCAGCAGCCTCTTAGGAGGTGAGACCCAGTACTTC CASSLLGGETQYF
TRBJ2-2 TRBV7-2 few NA TGTGCCAGCGCATGGGCGATCGGGAACACCGGGGAGCTGTTTTTT CASAWAIGNTGELFF
TRBJ2-2 TRBV7-3 NA TRBD1 TGTGCCAGCAGGCGGACAGGGAGAACCGGGGAGCTGTTTTTT CASRRTGRTGELFF
TRBJ2-6 TRBV5-1 once NA TGCGCCAGCAGCTTGGTCGGGGTAGGGGCCAACGTCCTGACTTTC CASSLVGVGANVLTF
TRBJ1-5 TRBV19 NA NA TGTGCCAGTAGTAATCCAGGGGCAATGTTTTATCAGCCCCAGCATTTT CASSNPGAMFYQPQHF
TRBJ1-2 TRBV5-4 NA NA TGTGCCAGCAGCCCCTGGACAAGGGGAATGGATGGCTACACCTTC CASSPWTRGMDGYTF
TRBJ1-1 TRBV5-1 NA TRBD1 TGCGCCAGCAGCTTGACAGGGGGCAACCCTGAAGCTTTCTTT CASSLTGGNPEAFF
TRBJ1-5 TRBV19 NA NA TGTGCCAGTAGCCCCCGGGGGGTAAGCAATCAGCCCCAGCATTTT CASSPRGVSNQPQHF
TRBJ2-4 TRBV28 NA TRBD1 TGTGCCAGCAGGTCGACAGGGGAAGACGGAAACATTCAGTACTTC CASRSTGEDGNIQYF